This passage covers 19 T cell receptor beta chains from one sample sequenced in a study of blood T cell repertoires in COVID-19. Clones were sequenced by immunoSEQ multiplex PCR, and TCRdb holds only the in-frame ones, with some missing. The sample includes under 100,000 clones, roughly 86% seen only once; the top ten take roughly 17%. The specimen was peripheral blood. The receptors were sampled from a human donor in a cohort sampled during active COVID-19.

V usage is TRBV29-1 and J usage is TRBJ2-7, with D unresolved. CDR3 length: 12 amino acids. Trimming pared 5 bases from V and 0 bases from J, leaving 8 bases between. Germline lookup yields CDR1 SQVTM and CDR2 ANQGSEA. The CDR3 DNA reads TGCAGCGTTCACGACTTCTCCTACGAGCAGTACTTC. Translating it yields CSVHDFSYEQYF.

V and J are TRBV28 and TRBJ2-3; 10 bases agree with TRBD2. The CDR3 has 15 amino acids. In germline, CDR1 is MDHEN, CDR2 SYDVKM. V lost 3 bases to trimming and J lost 5 bases; unmatched junction nucleotides: 5. The CDR3 DNA reads as TGTGCCAGCAGTTTTAGCGGGGGGCCGGTAGATACGCAGTATTTT. The encoded protein is CASSFSGGPVDTQYF.

This CDR3 reads CASSFPQGTGNTIYF. CDR3 in DNA: TGTGCCAGCAGTTTCCCACAGGGGACTGGAAACACCATATATTTT. The gene calls are TRBV28 and TRBJ1-3, with TRBD1 matching 7 bases. Germline CDR1 is MDHEN and CDR2 is SYDVKM. This CDR3 has 15 amino acids. The trim removed 3 bases at V and 2 bases at J, leaving 4 bases unmatched.

The chain links TRBV11-2 to TRBJ2-5, with TRBD2 matching over 14 bases. With V trimmed by 2 bases and J by 4 bases, 3 bases remained unmatched. The germline gives CDR1 SGHAT, CDR2 FQNNGV. This CDR3 has 16 residues. This CDR3 is CASSLRTSGGSETQYF. The CDR3 region has the DNA TGTGCCAGCAGCTTAAGGACTAGCGGGGGGTCAGAGACCCAGTACTTC. The full variable domain, in which reference TRBV11-2 and TRBJ2-5 provide the parts outside the CDR3, is EAGVAQSPRYKIIEKRQSVAFWCNPISGHATLYWYQQILGQGPKLLIQFQNNGVVDDSQLPKDRFSAERLKGVDSTLKIQPAKLEDSAVYLCASSLRTSGGSETQYFGPGTRLLVL.

The genes are TRBV18 and TRBJ1-1; maybe TRBD1 (6 bases). CDR1 KGHSH and CDR2 LQKENI come from the germline V gene. Deletions cut 8 bases from V and 3 bases from J, with 13 bases between. The length of the CDR3 is 13 residues. Written as DNA, the CDR3 is TGTGCCAGCACCTGGAACAGGGACACTGAAGCTTTCTTT. Amino acids: CASTWNRDTEAFF.

The rearrangement links TRBV6-5 to TRBJ2-5, with D hard to call. CDR1 and CDR2 from the germline V gene are MNHEY and SVGAGI. This CDR3 has 13 amino acids. V was pared by 3 bases and J by 3 bases, with 8 bases between. The CDR3 coding sequence is TGTGCCAGCAGTTATGGGCTTAAAGAGACCCAGTACTTC. Protein: CASSYGLKETQYF.

The chain recombines TRBV28 with TRBJ1-1; D is perhaps TRBD1 (6 bases). Germline V lookup: CDR1 MDHEN, CDR2 SYDVKM. This CDR3 contains 15 residues. V lost 5 bases and J lost 4, with 17 bases in between. The CDR3 reads CASSPGHFGSTEAFF. CDR3 DNA sequence: TGTGCCAGCAGTCCGGGACATTTCGGTTCCACTGAAGCTTTCTTT.

The chain joins TRBV7-3 to TRBJ2-6, with a tentative D call TRBD2 (6 bases). This CDR3 comprises 17 residues. The germline V gene has CDR1 SGHTA and CDR2 FQGTGA. V gave up 0 bases and J gave up 2 bases, with 11 bases separating them. CDR3 residues: CASSLTRSGAGANVLTF. The CDR3 bases are TGTGCCAGCAGCTTAACTAGGTCGGGGGCTGGGGCCAACGTCCTGACTTTC.

The V gene is TRBV29-1, the J gene TRBJ1-2; D is perhaps TRBD1 (6 bases). Germline V gene lookup returns CDR1 SQVTM and CDR2 ANQGSEA. The CDR3 has 12 residues. Trimming pared 8 bases from V and 4 bases from J, leaving 14 bases between. DNA for the CDR3: TGCAGCTTCCAAGGGGGGGTCTATGGCTACACCTTC. Translating it yields CSFQGGVYGYTF.

The V gene is TRBV6-5, the J gene TRBJ1-2; TRBD1 might be the D (5 bases). Germline CDR1 and CDR2: MNHEY and SVGAGI. The CDR3 loop spans 14 amino acids. The V and J ends lost 5 bases and 4 bases respectively, with 14 bases between them. The CDR3 bases are TGTGCCAGCAGTCCACTGGGCGGGGGCTATGGCTACACCTTC. Translating it yields CASSPLGGGYGYTF.

The chain carries TRBV20-1 and TRBJ2-5; 7 nucleotides line up with TRBD2. The trim removed 3 bases at V and 5 bases at J, leaving 0 bases unmatched. This CDR3 comprises 11 residues. Germline CDR1 is DFQATT and CDR2 is SNEGSKA (reference sequence). The CDR3 bases are TGCAGTGCTAGGGGGGGGGAGACCCAGTACTTC. Translating it yields CSARGGETQYF.

The rearrangement links TRBV7-9 to TRBJ2-1; TRBD2 matches at 12 bases. The length of the CDR3 is 17 residues. The germline CDR1 and CDR2 sequences are SEHNR and FQNEAQ (reference sequence). With V trimmed by 5 bases and J by 7 bases, 12 bases remained unmatched. CDR3 DNA sequence: TGTGCCAGCAGCCCCGATGCTAGCGGGGGGGCATGGAATGAGCAGTTCTTC. Its translation: CASSPDASGGAWNEQFF.

This sequence joins TRBV7-9 and TRBJ2-7; the match to TRBD1 covers 11 bases. Unmatched junction bases numbered 15, after V lost 8 bases and J lost 6 bases. Germline V gene lookup returns CDR1 SEHNR and CDR2 FQNEAQ (reference sequence). The CDR3 loop spans 16 amino acids. For the CDR3, the DNA is TGTGCCAGCTCCGGGACAGGGGGGGCCGCCGAGCGCGAGCAGTACTTC. Encoded protein: CASSGTGGAAEREQYF.

This clone has only one observation. The V and J genes are TRBV7-9 and TRBJ2-3, with 9 bases aligning to TRBD2. The CDR3 is 18 residues long. Looked up from germline, CDR1 is SEHNR and CDR2 is FQNEAQ (reference sequence). With 2 bases clipped from V and 2 bases from J, the junction kept 11 bases outside the gene matches. The CDR3 nucleotides read TGTGCCAGCAGCTTATGGGTCCGGCTAGCGGGGATCACAGATACGCAGTATTTT. Encoded protein: CASSLWVRLAGITDTQYF.

The chain has TRBV6-5 and TRBJ1-2; maybe TRBD1 (5 bases). Germline lookup yields CDR1 MNHEY and CDR2 SVGAGI. V shed 5 bases and J shed 6 bases, with 7 bases lying between them. This CDR3 contains 11 residues. The CDR3 DNA reads as TGTGCCAGCAGTCCAGGGAATGGCTACACCTTC. Translated, it gives CASSPGNGYTF.

The chain carries TRBV10-3 and TRBJ2-4; D is ambiguous. The CDR3 has 14 residues. V was shortened by 3 bases and J by 3 bases, with 9 bases between the two germline ends. Germline assignment: CDR1 ENHRY and CDR2 SYGVKD. This chain's CDR3 is CAISDTVVKNIQYF. The CDR3 DNA reads as TGTGCCATCAGTGACACCGTAGTCAAAAACATTCAGTACTTC.

V and J are TRBV7-2 and TRBJ1-2; possibly TRBD1 for D (6 bases). The CDR3 consists of 14 residues. The germline gives CDR1 SGHTA, CDR2 FQGNSA. The V gene lost 0 bases and the J gene lost 5 bases, with 10 bases spanning the gap. The CDR3 loop reads CASSLAAGAYGYTF. Here the CDR3 DNA reads TGTGCCAGCAGCTTAGCGGCAGGGGCTTATGGCTACACCTTC.

The chain combines TRBV5-1 with TRBJ2-3, with 10 bases fitting TRBD2. V shed 5 bases and J 1 base; nucleotides not matched to a gene: 4. Germline lookup yields CDR1 SGHRS and CDR2 YFSETQ. The CDR3 contains 15 residues. This CDR3 is CASSLGTSGTDTQYF. The CDR3, as DNA: TGCGCCAGCAGTCTCGGGACTAGCGGCACAGATACGCAGTATTTT.

J is TRBJ1-2 and V is TRBV7-9; 7 nucleotides line up with TRBD1. The V gene end was trimmed by 5 bases and the J gene end by 8 bases; junction bases not matched to a gene: 11. CDR1 and CDR2 (germline): SEHNR, FQNEAQ (reference sequence). The length of the CDR3 is 14 residues. The DNA for the CDR3 is TGTGCCAGCAGCCCACAGGTGACAGGGTCCGGCTACACCTTC. Its translation: CASSPQVTGSGYTF.